This T cell receptor beta chain was found in a study of chemoradiotherapy in HPV16-positive cancers (dated 2022 in TCRdb). General notes on the study: Candidate HPV-specific T-cell clones and common TCR motifs were defined by functional T-cell assays performed on cells from two HPV16-positive patients. Whether T-cell immunity against the HPV oncoproteins E6 and E7 changes during chemoradiotherapy and whether survival is affected by this immunity were examined in the study. TCR repertoires from roughly 87 patients with HPV-related cancers were then used to track the candidate HPV-specific TCRs and motifs.

This clone was seen only once. No antigen is known for it. Nothing much larger sits one base from this clone, and base qualities are not available. Repertoires were sampled multiple times during chemoradiotherapy, which allowed clonal expansion in the tumor microenvironment to be followed. Receptor libraries were prepared by the immunoSEQ multiplex PCR assay. TCRdb took this table from immuneACCESS and kept in-frame rearrangements with V and J called. Such tables lack part of the clones; where checked against another copy, unresolved V genes explain under half of the gap, and the rest is unexplained. A total of 10,000 to 11,000 clones appear in this sample, 86% of them only once. 2.5% of the sample belongs to the ten largest clones. Beyond this particular receptor, the publication reports: The functional definition of HPV-specific T cells came from only two HPV16-positive patients, and the survival association was reported for HPV16-positive patients. In HPV16-positive patients, expansion of HPV-responsive T cells during chemoradiotherapy was found to be associated with improved recurrence-free survival. Expansion of candidate HPV-specific clones and E7-related TCR motifs was observed in the tumor microenvironment during treatment, whereas no such expansion was observed for non-HPV-specific T cells.

The germline V end is reduced by 5 bases and the J end by 1 base; junction bases left unmatched: 5. The CDR3 starts with the cysteine, ends with the phenylalanine, and has 15 residues. The entry retains the CDR3 DNA only, 45 bases that are in frame from base 1. The germline V gene provides CDR1 MNHEY and CDR2 SVGAGI. This receptor chain uses TRBV6-5 and TRBJ2-1; the junction holds 7 bases that match TRBD1. The sequence came from a human donor with HPV-associated anogenital cancer. Sequences were derived from blood, sampled from a patient who underwent chemoradiotherapy. The CDR3 corresponds to CASSARTGSYNEQFF. The DNA sequence is given as TGTGCCAGCAGTGCCCGGACAGGATCCTACAATGAGCAGTTCTTC.